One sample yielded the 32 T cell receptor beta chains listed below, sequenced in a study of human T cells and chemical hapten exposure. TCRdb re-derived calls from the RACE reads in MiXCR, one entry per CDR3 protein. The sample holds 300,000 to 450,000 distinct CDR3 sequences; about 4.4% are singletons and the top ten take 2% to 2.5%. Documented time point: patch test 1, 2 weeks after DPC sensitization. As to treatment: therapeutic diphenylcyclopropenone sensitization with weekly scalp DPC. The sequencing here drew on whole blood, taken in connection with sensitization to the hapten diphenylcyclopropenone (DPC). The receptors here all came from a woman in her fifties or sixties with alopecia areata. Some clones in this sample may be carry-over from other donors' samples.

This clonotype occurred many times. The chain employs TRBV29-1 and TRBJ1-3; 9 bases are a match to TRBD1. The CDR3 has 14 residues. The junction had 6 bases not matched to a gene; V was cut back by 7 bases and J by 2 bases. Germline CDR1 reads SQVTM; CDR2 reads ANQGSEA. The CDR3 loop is CSAGRTGAGNTIYF. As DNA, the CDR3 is TGCAGCGCCGGTCGGACAGGGGCTGGAAACACCATATATTTT.

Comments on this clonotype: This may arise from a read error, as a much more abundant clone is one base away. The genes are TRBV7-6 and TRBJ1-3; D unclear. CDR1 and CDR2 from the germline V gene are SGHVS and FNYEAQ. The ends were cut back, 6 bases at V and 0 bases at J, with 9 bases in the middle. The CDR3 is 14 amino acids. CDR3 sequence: CASRGWFSGNTIYF. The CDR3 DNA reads TGTGCCAGCAGAGGGTGGTTCTCTGGAAACACCATATATTTT.

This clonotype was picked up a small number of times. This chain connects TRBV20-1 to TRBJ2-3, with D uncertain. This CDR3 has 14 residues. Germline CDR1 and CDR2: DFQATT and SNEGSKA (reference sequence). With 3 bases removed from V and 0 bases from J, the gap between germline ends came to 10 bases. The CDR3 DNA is TGCAGTGCTAGGGCAACCGCGAGCACAGATACGCAGTATTTT. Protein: CSARATASTDTQYF.

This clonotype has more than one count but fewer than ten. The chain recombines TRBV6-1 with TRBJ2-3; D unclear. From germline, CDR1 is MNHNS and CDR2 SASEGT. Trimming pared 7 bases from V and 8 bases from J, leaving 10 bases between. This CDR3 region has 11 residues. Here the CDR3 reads CASNDPTTQYF. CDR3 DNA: TGTGCCAGCAACGACCCCACTACGCAGTATTTT.

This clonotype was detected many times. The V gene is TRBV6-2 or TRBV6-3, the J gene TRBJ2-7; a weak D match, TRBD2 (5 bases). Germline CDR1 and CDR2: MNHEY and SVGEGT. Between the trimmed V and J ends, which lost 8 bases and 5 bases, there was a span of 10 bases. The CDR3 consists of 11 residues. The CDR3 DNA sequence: TGTGCCAGCGCGTGGGGAGACGAGCAGTACTTC. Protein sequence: CASAWGDEQYF.

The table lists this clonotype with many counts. The CDR3 is CSVERRAAQYF. In DNA, the CDR3 is TGCAGCGTTGAAAGAAGGGCCGCGCAGTACTTC. The V gene is TRBV29-1, the J gene TRBJ2-7, with D unclear. From germline, CDR1 is SQVTM and CDR2 ANQGSEA. The CDR3 is 11 residues long. Trimming stripped 2 bases from V and 9 bases from J, with 11 bases between.

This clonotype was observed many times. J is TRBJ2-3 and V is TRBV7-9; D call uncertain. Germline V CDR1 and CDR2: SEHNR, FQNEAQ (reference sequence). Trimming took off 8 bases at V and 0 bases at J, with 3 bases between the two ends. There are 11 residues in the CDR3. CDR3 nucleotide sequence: TGTGCCAGCGCTAGCACAGATACGCAGTATTTT. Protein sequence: CASASTDTQYF.

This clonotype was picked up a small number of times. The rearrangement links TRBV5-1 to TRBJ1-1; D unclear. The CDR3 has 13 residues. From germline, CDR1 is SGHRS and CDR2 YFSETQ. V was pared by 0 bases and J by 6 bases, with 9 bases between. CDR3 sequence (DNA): TGCGCCAGCAGCTTGGGGAGACAACCTGAAGCTTTCTTT. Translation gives CASSLGRQPEAFF.

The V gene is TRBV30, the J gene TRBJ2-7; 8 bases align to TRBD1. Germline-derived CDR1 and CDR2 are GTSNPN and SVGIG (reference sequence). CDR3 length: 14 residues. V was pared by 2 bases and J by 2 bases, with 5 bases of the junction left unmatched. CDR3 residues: CAWSSSGGPYEQYF. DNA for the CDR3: TGTGCCTGGAGTTCCTCAGGGGGCCCCTACGAGCAGTACTTC. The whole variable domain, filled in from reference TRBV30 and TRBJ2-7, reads SQTIHQWPATLVQPVGSPLSLECTVEGTSNPNLYWYRQAAGRGLQLLFYSVGIGQISSEVPQNLSASRPQDRQFILSSKKLLLSDSGFYLCAWSSSGGPYEQYFGPGTRLTVT.

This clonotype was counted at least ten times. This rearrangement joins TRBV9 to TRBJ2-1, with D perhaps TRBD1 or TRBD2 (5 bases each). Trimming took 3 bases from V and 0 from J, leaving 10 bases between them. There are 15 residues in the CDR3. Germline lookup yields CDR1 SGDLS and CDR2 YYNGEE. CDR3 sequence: CASSAGGSSYNEQFF. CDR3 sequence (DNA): TGTGCCAGCAGCGCTGGGGGAAGCTCCTACAATGAGCAGTTCTTC. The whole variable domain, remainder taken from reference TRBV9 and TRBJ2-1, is DSGVTQTPKHLITATGQRVTLRCSPRSGDLSVYWYQQSLDQGLQFLIQYYNGEERAKGNILERFSAQQFPDLHSELNLSSLELGDSALYFCASSAGGSSYNEQFFGPGTRLTVL.

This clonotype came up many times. This CDR3 is CASSLLAGGLGTDTQYF. The CDR3 DNA follows: TGTGCCAGCAGTTTACTAGCGGGGGGGCTGGGGACAGATACGCAGTATTTT. V and J are TRBV12-3 or TRBV12-4 and TRBJ2-3, with 12 bases matching TRBD2. Germline trimming cut 2 bases from V and 3 bases from J; bases unmatched to any gene: 6. The CDR3 sequence is 17 residues long.

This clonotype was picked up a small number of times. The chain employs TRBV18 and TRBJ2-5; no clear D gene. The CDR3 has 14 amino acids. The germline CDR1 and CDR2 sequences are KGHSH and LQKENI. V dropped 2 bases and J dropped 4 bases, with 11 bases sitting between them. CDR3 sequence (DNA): TGTGCCAGCTCACCAGTCGCGTTCCCAGAGACCCAGTACTTC. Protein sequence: CASSPVAFPETQYF.

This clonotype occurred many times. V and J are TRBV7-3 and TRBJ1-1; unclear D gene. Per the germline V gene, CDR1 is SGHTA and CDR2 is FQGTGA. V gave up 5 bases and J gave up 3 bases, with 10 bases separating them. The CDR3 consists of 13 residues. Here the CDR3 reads CASSPSSDTEAFF. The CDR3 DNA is TGTGCCAGCAGCCCAAGCAGCGACACTGAAGCTTTCTTT.

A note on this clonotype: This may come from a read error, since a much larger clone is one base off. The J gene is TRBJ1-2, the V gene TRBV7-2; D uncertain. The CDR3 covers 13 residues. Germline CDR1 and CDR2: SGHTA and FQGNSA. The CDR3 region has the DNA TGTGCCAGCAGCCCCGGACGGGAATATGACTACACCTTC. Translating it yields CASSPGREYDYTF.

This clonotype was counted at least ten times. This chain's CDR3 is CASSLMGFGTGELFF. The CDR3 nucleotides read TGTGCCAGCAGTTTAATGGGATTTGGCACCGGGGAGCTGTTTTTT. The gene calls are TRBV12-3 or TRBV12-4 and TRBJ2-2; D gene ambiguous. With 2 bases removed from V and 4 bases from J, the gap between germline ends came to 11 bases. This CDR3 contains 15 residues.

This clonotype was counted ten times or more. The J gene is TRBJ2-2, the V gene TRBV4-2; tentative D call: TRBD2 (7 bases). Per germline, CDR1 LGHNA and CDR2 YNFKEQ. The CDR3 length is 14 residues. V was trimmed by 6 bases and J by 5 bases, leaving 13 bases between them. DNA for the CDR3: TGTGCCAGCAGACCCGGGGGGCTGACCGGGGAGCTGTTTTTT. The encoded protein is CASRPGGLTGELFF.

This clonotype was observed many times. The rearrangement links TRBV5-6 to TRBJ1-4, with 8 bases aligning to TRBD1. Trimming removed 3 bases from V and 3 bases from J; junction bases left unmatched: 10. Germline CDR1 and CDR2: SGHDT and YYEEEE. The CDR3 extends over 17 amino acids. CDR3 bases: TGTGCCAGCAGCTGGGGCCCTCTACAGGGGGCTAATGAAAAACTGTTTTTT. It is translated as CASSWGPLQGANEKLFF.

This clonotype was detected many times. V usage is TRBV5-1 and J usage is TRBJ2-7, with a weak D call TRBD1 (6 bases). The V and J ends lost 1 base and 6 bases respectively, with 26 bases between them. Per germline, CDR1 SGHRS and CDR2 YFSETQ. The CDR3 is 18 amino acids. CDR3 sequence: CASSLRSRTERQVSEQYF. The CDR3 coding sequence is TGCGCCAGCAGCTTGAGGTCCCGCACAGAGAGACAGGTGTCCGAGCAGTACTTC.

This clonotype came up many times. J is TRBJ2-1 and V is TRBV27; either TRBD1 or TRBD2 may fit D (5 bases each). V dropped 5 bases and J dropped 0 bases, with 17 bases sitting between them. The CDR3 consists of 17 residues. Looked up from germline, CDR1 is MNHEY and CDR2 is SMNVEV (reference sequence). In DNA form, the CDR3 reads TGTGCCAGCAGTGGGAGAGACCAGGGTTTCTCCTACAATGAGCAGTTCTTC. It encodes CASSGRDQGFSYNEQFF.

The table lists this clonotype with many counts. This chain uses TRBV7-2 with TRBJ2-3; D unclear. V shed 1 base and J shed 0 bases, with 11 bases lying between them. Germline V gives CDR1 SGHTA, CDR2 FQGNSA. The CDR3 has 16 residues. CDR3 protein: CASSLDGWYSTDTQYF. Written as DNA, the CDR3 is TGTGCCAGCAGCTTAGACGGTTGGTACAGCACAGATACGCAGTATTTT. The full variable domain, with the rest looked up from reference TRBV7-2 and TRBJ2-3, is GAGVSQSPSNKVTEKGKDVELRCDPISGHTALYWYRQSLGQGLEFLIYFQGNSAPDKSGLPSDRFSAERTGGSVSTLTIQRTQQEDSAVYLCASSLDGWYSTDTQYFGPGTRLTVL.

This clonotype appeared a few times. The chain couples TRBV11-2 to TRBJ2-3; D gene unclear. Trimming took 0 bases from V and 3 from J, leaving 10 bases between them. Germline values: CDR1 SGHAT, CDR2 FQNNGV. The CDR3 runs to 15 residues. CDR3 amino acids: CASSLDWASTDTQYF. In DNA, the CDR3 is TGTGCCAGCAGCTTAGATTGGGCTAGTACAGATACGCAGTATTTT. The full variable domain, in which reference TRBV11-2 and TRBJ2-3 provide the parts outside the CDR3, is EAGVAQSPRYKIIEKRQSVAFWCNPISGHATLYWYQQILGQGPKLLIQFQNNGVVDDSQLPKDRFSAERLKGVDSTLKIQPAKLEDSAVYLCASSLDWASTDTQYFGPGTRLTVL.

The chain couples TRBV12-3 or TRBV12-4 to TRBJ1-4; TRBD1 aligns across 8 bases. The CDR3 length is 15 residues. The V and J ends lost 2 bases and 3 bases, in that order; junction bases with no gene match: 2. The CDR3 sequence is CASSLTGGSNEKLFF. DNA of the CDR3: TGTGCCAGCAGTTTAACAGGGGGTTCTAATGAAAAACTGTTTTTT.

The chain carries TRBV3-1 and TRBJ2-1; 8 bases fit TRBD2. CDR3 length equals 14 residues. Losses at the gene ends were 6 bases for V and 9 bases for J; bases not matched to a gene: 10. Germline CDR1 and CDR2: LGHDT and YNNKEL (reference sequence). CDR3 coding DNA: TGTGCCAGCAGGCCTAGCGGGTCGGGGGGTGAGCAGTTCTTC. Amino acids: CASRPSGSGGEQFF.

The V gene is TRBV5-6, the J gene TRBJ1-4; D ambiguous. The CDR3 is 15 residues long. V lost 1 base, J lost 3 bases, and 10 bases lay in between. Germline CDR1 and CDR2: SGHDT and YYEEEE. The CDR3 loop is CASSLRRSSNEKLFF. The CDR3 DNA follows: TGTGCCAGCAGCTTGCGCAGGTCTTCTAATGAAAAACTGTTTTTT.

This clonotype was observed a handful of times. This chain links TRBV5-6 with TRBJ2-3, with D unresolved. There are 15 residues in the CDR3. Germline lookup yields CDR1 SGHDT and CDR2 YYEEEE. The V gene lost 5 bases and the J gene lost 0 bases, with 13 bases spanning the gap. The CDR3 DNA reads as TGTGCCAGCAGTCCTCGGCGGTCTAGCACAGATACGCAGTATTTT. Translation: CASSPRRSSTDTQYF.

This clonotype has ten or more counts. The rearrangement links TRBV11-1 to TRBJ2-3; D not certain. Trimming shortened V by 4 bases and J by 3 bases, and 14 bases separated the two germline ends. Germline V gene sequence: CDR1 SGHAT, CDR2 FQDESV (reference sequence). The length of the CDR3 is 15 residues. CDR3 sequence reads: CASSSLTVQTDTQYF. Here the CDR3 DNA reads TGTGCCAGCAGCTCACTTACCGTGCAGACAGATACGCAGTATTTT.

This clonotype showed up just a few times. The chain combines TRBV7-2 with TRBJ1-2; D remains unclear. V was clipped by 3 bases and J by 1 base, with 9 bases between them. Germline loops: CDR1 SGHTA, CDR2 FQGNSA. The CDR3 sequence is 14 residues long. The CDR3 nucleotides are TGTGCCAGCAGCTTGGGAAGGGATAACTATGGCTACACCTTC. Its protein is CASSLGRDNYGYTF.

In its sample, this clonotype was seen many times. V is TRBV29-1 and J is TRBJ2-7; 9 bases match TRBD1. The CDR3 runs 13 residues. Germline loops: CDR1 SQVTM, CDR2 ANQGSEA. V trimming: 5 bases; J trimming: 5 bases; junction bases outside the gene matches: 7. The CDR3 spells CSVQTGGRNEQYF. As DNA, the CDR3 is TGCAGCGTTCAGACAGGGGGAAGGAACGAGCAGTACTTC.

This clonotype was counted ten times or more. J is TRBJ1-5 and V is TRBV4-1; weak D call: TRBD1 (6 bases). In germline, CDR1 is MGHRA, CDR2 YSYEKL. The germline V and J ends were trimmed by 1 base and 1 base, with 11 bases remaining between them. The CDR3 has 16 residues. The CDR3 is CASSQVPQGSNQPQHF. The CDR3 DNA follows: TGCGCCAGCAGCCAAGTCCCGCAGGGGAGCAATCAGCCCCAGCATTTT.

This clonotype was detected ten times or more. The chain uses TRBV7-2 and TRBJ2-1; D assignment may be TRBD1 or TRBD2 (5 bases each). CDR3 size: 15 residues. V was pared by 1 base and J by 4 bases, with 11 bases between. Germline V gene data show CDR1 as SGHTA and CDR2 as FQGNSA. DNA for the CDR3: TGTGCCAGCAGCTTAGATTTCGGGGCGTACAATGAGCAGTTCTTC. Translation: CASSLDFGAYNEQFF.

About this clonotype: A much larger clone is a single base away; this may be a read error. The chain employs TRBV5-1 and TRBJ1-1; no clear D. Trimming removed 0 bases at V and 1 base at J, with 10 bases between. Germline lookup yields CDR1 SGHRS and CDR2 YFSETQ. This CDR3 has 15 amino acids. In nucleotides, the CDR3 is TGCGCCAGCAGCTTGGCCGTGACAACGAACACTGAAGCTTTCTTT. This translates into CASSLAVTTNTEAFF.

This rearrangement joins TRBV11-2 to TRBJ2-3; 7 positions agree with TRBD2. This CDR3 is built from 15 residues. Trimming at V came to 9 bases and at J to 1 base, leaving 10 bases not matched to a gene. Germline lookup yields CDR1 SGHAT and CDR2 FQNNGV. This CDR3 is CASTRAGVGTDTQYF. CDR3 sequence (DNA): TGTGCCAGTACTCGGGCGGGAGTAGGCACAGATACGCAGTATTTT. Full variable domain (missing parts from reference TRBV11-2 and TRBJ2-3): EAGVAQSPRYKIIEKRQSVAFWCNPISGHATLYWYQQILGQGPKLLIQFQNNGVVDDSQLPKDRFSAERLKGVDSTLKIQPAKLEDSAVYLCASTRAGVGTDTQYFGPGTRLTVL.